Listed here are 9 T cell receptor beta chains from one sample, sequenced in a study of Graves' ophthalmopathy and Graves' hyperthyroidism. RNA served as the template for amplifying TCR beta CDR3 regions. Second-round multiplex PCR followed a first-round RT-PCR using HTBI primers. Via MiXCR, TCRdb re-called the multiplex PCR reads, giving one row per CDR3 protein. In the table there are under 400,000 distinct CDR3 sequences, under 20% of which are singletons. Sequenced: peripheral blood. These receptors were taken from an adult man with Graves' ophthalmopathy.

There are many counts of this clonotype. V gene TRBV12-3 or TRBV12-4 combines with J gene TRBJ1-1; no reliable D call. Trimming left V 3 bases short and J 4 bases short, with 12 bases between. This CDR3 comprises 14 residues. This CDR3 reads CASSFRQAGTEAFF. CDR3 nucleotide sequence: TGTGCCAGCAGTTTTCGCCAGGCGGGCACTGAAGCTTTCTTT.

This clonotype was observed many times. This chain joins TRBV10-3 and TRBJ2-2; D uncertain. The germline V gene encodes CDR1 ENHRY and CDR2 SYGVKD. The CDR3 has 11 residues. With 6 bases removed from V and 6 bases from J, the gap between germline ends came to 5 bases. CDR3 protein: CAIREAGELFF. CDR3 bases: TGTGCCATCAGAGAAGCCGGGGAGCTGTTTTTT.

This clonotype appeared many times. The chain has TRBV15 and TRBJ2-7, with a tentative D call TRBD2 (5 bases). The CDR3 totals 14 residues. Germline V CDR1 and CDR2: LNHNV, YYDKDF (reference sequence). Between the trimmed V and J ends, which lost 1 base and 1 base, there was a span of 8 bases. The CDR3 DNA reads TGTGCCACCAGCAGAGTTAGCGAGTCCTACGAGCAGTACTTC. Encoded protein: CATSRVSESYEQYF. The full variable domain, its missing parts supplied by reference TRBV15 and TRBJ2-7, is DAMVIQNPRYQVTQFGKPVTLSCSQTLNHNVMYWYQQKSSQAPKLLFHYYDKDFNNEADTPDNFQSRRPNTSFCFLDIRSPGLGDTAMYLCATSRVSESYEQYFGPGTRLTVT.

The rearrangement joins TRBV11-1 to TRBJ1-2; 8 bases are shared with TRBD1. Unmatched junction bases numbered 5, after V lost 5 bases and J lost 3 bases. Germline loops: CDR1 SGHAT, CDR2 FQDESV (reference sequence). The CDR3 has 14 amino acids. CDR3 nucleotide sequence: TGTGCCAGCAGCCCCCAGACAGGGGACTATGGCTACACCTTC. Translation: CASSPQTGDYGYTF.

The chain is built from TRBV20-1 and TRBJ2-2; D is ambiguous. The length of the CDR3 is 13 residues. Germline CDR1 DFQATT, CDR2 SNEGSKA (reference sequence). The ends were cut back, 1 base at V and 4 bases at J, with 7 bases in the middle. The CDR3 DNA sequence: TGCAGTGCTAGAGGGGGTTCCACCGGGGAGCTGTTTTTT. Protein product: CSARGGSTGELFF.

In its sample, this clonotype was seen many times. CDR3 nucleotide sequence: TGTGCCACCAGTGGGGGGAGGGGAGCCTACAATGAGCAGTTCTTC. Its protein product is CATSGGRGAYNEQFF. The rearrangement joins TRBV24-1 to TRBJ2-1; 7 bases line up with TRBD2. The germline CDR1 and CDR2 sequences are KGHDR and SFDVKD. The CDR3 is 15 amino acids. The V segment lost 5 bases and the J segment 2 bases; nucleotides outside the gene matches: 5.

This clonotype has at least ten counts. The V gene is TRBV2, the J gene TRBJ2-7, with D perhaps TRBD2 (5 bases). The CDR3 sequence is 15 residues long. V was trimmed by 2 bases and J by 1 base, leaving 12 bases between them. From germline, CDR1 is SNHLY and CDR2 FYNNEI. The CDR3 loop is CASSELRVASYEQYF. The CDR3, as DNA: TGTGCCAGCAGTGAACTGAGGGTTGCTTCCTACGAGCAGTACTTC.

This clonotype showed up many times. The rearrangement links TRBV20-1 to TRBJ2-7; TRBD2 aligns across 15 bases. The J segment lost 6 bases and the V segment lost 6 bases, leaving 9 bases of the junction unmatched. Germline CDR1 is DFQATT and CDR2 is SNEGSKA (reference sequence). This CDR3 spans 15 amino acids. CDR3 loop: CSAPGLAGGPLEQYF. In DNA, the CDR3 is TGCAGTGCCCCAGGACTAGCGGGAGGGCCGCTCGAGCAGTACTTC.

At least ten counts were recorded for this clonotype. This chain connects TRBV10-3 to TRBJ1-6; D gene uncertain. The ends were cut back, 6 bases at V and 14 bases at J, with 17 bases in the middle. This CDR3 has 13 amino acids. Germline assignment: CDR1 ENHRY and CDR2 SYGVKD. The chain's CDR3 is CAISEDGEGTLHF. CDR3 bases: TGTGCCATCAGCGAGGACGGCGAAGGGACCCTCCACTTT.